Each of the 4 T cell receptor beta chains below was sequenced from the same sample in a study of cytomegalovirus exposure and HLA in healthy donors. The study ran its PCR with 60 Vbeta and 13 Jbeta primers. Profiled with immunoSEQ multiplex PCR; TCRdb holds only in-frame clones, not every one. Of 95,000 to 150,000 clones listed, around 72% are singletons. The source material was PBMCs. These receptors came from a woman aged 45 to 65 in good health and CMV-seropositive.

The chain is built from TRBV5-1 and TRBJ2-1, with D maybe TRBD1 (6 bases). V was cut by 4 bases and J by 6 bases, with 11 bases left in between. Per the germline V gene, CDR1 is SGHRS and CDR2 is YFSETQ. The CDR3 extends over 13 amino acids. The CDR3 coding sequence is TGCGCCAGCAGCCTGGGGACACCCAATGAGCAGTTCTTC. Amino acids: CASSLGTPNEQFF.

The rearrangement joins TRBV6-1 to TRBJ2-6; D may be TRBD2 (7 bases). CDR3 size: 15 residues. V gave up 2 bases and J gave up 9 bases, with 14 bases separating them. The V gene's germline CDR1 is MNHNS and CDR2 SASEGT. The CDR3 bases are TGTGCCAGCAGTGAACAAGGGGGGGTAGTCAACGTCCTGACTTTC. Its protein product is CASSEQGGVVNVLTF.

This clone was observed a single time. This rearrangement joins TRBV5-5 to TRBJ1-2; D possibly corresponds to TRBD1 (5 bases). Germline CDR1 reads SGHKS; CDR2 reads YYEKEE (reference sequence). V gave up 6 bases and J gave up 4 bases, with 16 bases separating them. This CDR3 is 14 amino acids long. CDR3 coding DNA: TGTGCCAGCATCCCCGTCGCGGGGGGCTATGGCTACACCTTC. It codes for CASIPVAGGYGYTF.

The rearrangement links TRBV19 to TRBJ1-2; 8 nucleotides agree with TRBD1. CDR1 is LNHDA, CDR2 SQIVND, per germline (reference sequence). There are 13 residues in the CDR3. Trimming at V came to 5 bases and at J to 6 bases, leaving 5 bases not matched to a gene. CDR3 region: CASSDRGEDGYTF. CDR3 in DNA: TGTGCCAGTAGTGACAGGGGAGAGGATGGCTACACCTTC.